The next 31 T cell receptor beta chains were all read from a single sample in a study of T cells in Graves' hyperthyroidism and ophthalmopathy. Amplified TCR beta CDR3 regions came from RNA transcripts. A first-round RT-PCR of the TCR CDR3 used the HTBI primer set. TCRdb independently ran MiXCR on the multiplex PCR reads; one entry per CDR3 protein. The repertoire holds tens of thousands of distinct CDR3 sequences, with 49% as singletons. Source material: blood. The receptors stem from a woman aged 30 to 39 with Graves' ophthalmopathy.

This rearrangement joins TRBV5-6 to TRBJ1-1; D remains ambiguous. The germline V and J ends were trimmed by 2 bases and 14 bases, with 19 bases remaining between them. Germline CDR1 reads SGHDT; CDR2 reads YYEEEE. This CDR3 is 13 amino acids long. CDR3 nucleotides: TGTGCCAGCAGCTTAGCGGGAAGCAAGGAGCAGTTCTTT. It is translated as CASSLAGSKEQFF.

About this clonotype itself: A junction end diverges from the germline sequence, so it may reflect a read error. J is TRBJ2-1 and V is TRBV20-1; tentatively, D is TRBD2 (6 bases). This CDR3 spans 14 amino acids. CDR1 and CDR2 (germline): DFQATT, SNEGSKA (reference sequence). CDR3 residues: CNARDLGGTPEQFF. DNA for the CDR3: TGCAATGCTAGAGATCTCGGCGGGACCCCTGAGCAGTTCTTC.

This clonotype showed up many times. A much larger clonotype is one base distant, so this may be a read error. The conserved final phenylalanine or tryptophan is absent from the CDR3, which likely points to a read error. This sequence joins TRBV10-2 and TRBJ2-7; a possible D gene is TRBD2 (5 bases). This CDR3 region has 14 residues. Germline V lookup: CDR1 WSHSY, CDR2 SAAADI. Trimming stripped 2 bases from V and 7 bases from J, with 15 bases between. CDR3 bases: TGCGCCAGCAGTGAGCTCTCCTCGTCGGGGGAGCAGTACCTC. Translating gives CASSELSSSGEQYL.

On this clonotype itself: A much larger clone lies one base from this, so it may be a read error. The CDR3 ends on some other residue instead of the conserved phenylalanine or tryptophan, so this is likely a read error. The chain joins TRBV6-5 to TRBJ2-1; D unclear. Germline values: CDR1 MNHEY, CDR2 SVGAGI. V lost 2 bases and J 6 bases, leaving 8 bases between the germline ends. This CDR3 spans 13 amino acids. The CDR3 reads CASSYTNTNEQFL. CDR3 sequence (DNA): TGTGCCAGCAGTTACACCAACACCAATGAGCAGTTCCTC.

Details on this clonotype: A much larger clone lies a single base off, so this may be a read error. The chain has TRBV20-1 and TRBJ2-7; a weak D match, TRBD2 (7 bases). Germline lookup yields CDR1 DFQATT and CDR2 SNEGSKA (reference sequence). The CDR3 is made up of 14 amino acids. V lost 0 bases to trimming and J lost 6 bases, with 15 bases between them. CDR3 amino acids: CSAREGEGGREQYF. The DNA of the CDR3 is TGCAGTGCTAGAGAGGGGGAGGGGGGGCGCGAGCAGTACTTC.

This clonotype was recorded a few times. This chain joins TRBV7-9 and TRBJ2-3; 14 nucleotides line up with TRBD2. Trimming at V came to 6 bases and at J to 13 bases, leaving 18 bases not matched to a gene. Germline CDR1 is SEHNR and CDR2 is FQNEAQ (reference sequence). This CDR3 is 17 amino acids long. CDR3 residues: CASSLSTSGRAGGWEYF. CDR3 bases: TGTGCCAGCAGTTTATCGACTAGCGGGAGGGCCGGAGGGTGGGAGTATTTT.

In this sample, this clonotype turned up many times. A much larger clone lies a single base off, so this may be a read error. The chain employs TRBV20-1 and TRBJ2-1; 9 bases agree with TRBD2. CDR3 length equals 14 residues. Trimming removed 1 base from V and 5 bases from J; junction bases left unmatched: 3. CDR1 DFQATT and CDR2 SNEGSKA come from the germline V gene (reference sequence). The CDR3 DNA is TGCAGTGCTAGAGGGCGGGAGGGCCACAATGAGCAGTTCTTC. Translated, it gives CSARGREGHNEQFF.

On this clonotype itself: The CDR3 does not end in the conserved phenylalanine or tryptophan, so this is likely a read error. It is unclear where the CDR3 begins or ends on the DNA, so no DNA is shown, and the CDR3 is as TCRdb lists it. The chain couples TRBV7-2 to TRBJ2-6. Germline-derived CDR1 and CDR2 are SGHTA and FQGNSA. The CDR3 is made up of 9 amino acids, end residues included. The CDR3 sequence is CASSSRPTS.

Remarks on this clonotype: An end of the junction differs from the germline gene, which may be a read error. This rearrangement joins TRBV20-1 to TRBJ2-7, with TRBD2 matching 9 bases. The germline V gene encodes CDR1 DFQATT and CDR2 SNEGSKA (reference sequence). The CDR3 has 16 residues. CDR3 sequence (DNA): TGCAACAAGGGACTTGCGGGAGGGCCGGATGCCTATGAGCAGTACTTC. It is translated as CNKGLAGGPDAYEQYF.

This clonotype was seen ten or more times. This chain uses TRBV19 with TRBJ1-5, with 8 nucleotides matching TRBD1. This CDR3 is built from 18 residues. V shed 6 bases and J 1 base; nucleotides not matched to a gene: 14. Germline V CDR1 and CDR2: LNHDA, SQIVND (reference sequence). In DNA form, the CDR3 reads TGTGCCAGTAGCATAACTCGGGACAGGATTGGGAGCAATCAGCCCCAGCATTTT. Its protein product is CASSITRDRIGSNQPQHF.

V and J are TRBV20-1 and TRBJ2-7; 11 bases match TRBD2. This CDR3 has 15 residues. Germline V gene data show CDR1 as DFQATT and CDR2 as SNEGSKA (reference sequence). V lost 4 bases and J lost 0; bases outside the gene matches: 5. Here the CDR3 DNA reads TGCAGTGCTAAGGGACTAGCGGAGAGCTCCTACGAGCAGTACTTC. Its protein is CSAKGLAESSYEQYF.

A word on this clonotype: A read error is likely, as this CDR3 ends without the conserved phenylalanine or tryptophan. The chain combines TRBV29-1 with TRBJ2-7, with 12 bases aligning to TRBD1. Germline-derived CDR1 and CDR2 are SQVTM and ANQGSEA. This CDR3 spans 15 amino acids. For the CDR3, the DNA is TGCAACGTTTCCCCCTCAGGGACAGGGGGCCCAGAACAGTACTCC. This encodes CNVSPSGTGGPEQYS.

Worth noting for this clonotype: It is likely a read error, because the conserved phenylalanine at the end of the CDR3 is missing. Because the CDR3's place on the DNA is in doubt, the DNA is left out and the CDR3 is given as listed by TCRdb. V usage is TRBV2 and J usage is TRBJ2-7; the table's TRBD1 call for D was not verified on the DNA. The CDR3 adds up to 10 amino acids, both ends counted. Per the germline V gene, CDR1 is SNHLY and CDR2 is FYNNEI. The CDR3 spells CASNPFRGGS.

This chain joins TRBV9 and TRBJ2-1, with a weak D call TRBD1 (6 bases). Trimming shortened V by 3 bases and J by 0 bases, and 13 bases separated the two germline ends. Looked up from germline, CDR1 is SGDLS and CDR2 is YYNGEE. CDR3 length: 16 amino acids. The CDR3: CASSEGTPSSYNEQFF. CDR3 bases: TGTGCCAGCAGCGAGGGGACACCGAGCTCCTACAATGAGCAGTTCTTC.

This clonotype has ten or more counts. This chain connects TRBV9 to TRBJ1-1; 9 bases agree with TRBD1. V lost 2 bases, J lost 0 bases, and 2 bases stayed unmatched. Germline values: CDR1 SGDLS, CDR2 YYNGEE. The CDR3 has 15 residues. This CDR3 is CASSVTGGMNTEAFF. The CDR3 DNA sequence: TGTGCCAGCAGCGTGACAGGGGGAATGAACACTGAAGCTTTCTTT. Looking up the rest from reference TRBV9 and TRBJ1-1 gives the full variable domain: DSGVTQTPKHLITATGQRVTLRCSPRSGDLSVYWYQQSLDQGLQFLIQYYNGEERAKGNILERFSAQQFPDLHSELNLSSLELGDSALYFCASSVTGGMNTEAFFGQGTRLTVV.

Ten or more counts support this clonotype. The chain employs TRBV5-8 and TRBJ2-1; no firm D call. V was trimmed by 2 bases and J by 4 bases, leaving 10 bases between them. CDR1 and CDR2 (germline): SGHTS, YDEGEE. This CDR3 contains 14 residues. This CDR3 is CASSLGQVYNEQFF. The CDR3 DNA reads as TGTGCCAGCAGCTTAGGTCAGGTTTACAATGAGCAGTTCTTC.

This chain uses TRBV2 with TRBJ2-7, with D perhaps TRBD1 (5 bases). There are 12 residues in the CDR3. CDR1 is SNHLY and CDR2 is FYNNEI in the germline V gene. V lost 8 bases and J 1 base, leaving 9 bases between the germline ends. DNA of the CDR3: TGTGCCAGCTCGACAGTTTCCTACGAGCAGTACTTC. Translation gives CASSTVSYEQYF.

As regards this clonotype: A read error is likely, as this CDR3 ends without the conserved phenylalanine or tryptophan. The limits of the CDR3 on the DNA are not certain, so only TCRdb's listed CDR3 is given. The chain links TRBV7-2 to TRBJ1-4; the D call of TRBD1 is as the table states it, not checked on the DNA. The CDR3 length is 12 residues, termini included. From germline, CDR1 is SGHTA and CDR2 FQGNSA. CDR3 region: CASSSDRARWLY.

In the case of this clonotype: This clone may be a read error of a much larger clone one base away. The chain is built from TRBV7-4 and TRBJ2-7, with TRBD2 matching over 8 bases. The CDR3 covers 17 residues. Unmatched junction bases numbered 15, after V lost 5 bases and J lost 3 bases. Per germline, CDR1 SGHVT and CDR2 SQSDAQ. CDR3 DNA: TGTGCCAGCAGCCAAGTTTGCGGGGGGAAGGGTAACTACGAGCAGTACTTC. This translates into CASSQVCGGKGNYEQYF.

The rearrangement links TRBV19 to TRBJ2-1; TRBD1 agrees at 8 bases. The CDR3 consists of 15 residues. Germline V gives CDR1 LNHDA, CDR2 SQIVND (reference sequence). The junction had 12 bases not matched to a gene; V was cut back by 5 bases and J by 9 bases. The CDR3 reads CASSASGGMNTEQFF. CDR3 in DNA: TGTGCCAGTAGTGCATCAGGGGGCATGAACACTGAGCAGTTCTTC.

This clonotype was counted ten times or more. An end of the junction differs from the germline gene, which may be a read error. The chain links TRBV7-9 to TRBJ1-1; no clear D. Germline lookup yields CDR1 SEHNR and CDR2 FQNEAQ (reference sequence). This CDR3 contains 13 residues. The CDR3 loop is CASSIAVNTEAFF. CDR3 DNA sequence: TGTGCCAGCAGCATAGCGGTGAACACTGAAGCTTTCTTT.

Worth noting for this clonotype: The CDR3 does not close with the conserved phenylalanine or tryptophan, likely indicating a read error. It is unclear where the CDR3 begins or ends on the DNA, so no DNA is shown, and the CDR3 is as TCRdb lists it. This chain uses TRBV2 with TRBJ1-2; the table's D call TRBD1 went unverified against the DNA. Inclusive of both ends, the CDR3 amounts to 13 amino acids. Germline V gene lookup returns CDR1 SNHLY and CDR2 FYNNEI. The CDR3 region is CARLRGPNYGYAL.

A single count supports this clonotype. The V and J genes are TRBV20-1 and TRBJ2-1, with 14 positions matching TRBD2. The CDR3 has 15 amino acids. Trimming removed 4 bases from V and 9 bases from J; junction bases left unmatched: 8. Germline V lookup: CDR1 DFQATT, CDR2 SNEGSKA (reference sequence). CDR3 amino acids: CSANSGTSGSTEQFF. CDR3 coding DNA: TGCAGTGCTAATAGCGGGACTAGCGGGAGTACTGAGCAGTTCTTC.

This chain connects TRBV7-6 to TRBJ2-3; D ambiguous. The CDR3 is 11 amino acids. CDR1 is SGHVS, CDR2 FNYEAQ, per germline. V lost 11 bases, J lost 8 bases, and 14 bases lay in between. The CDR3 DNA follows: TGTGCCGTTTCAGGCGCTGGTACGCAGTATTTT. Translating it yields CAVSGAGTQYF.

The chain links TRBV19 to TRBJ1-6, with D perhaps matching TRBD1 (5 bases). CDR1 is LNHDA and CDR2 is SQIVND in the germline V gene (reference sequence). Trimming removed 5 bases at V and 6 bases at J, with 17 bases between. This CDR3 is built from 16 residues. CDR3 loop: CASSELAGLFNSPLHF. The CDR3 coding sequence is TGTGCCAGTAGTGAGCTAGCGGGACTGTTTAATTCACCCCTCCACTTT. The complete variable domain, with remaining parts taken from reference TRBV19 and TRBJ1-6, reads DGGITQSPKYLFRKEGQNVTLSCEQNLNHDAMYWYRQDPGQGLRLIYYSQIVNDFQKGDIAEGYSVSREKKESFPLTVTSAQKNPTAFYLCASSELAGLFNSPLHFGNGTRLTVT.

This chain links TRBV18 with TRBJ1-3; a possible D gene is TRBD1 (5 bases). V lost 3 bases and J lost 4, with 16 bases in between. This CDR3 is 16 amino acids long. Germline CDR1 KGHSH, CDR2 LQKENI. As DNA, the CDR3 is TGTGCCAGCTCACCCGGGGCGAGTACCTTCGGAAACACCATATATTTT. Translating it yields CASSPGASTFGNTIYF.

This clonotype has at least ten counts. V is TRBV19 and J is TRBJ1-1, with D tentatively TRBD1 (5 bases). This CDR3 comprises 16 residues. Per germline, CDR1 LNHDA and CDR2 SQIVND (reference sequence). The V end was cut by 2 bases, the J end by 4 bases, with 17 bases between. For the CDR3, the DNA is TGTGCCAGTAGTATAAAAGGGGCAGCGGGTTTCACTGAAGCTTTCTTT. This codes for CASSIKGAAGFTEAFF.

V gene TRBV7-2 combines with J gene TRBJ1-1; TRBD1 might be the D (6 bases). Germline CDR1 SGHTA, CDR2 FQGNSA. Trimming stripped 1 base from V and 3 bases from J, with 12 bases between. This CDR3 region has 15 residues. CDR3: CASSLGWDTYTEAFF. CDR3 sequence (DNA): TGTGCCAGCAGCTTAGGGTGGGACACCTACACTGAAGCTTTCTTT.

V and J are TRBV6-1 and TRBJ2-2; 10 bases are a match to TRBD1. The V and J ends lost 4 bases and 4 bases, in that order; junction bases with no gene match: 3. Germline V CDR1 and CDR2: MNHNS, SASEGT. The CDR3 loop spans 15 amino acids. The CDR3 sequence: CASSAGQGVTGELFF. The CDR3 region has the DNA TGTGCCAGCAGTGCCGGACAGGGGGTCACCGGGGAGCTGTTTTTT.

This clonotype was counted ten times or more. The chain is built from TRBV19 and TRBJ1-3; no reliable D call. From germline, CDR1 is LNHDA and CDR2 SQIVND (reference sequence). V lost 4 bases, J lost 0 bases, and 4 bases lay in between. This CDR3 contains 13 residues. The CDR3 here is CASSSSSGNTIYF. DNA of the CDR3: TGTGCCAGTAGTAGCAGCTCTGGAAACACCATATATTTT.

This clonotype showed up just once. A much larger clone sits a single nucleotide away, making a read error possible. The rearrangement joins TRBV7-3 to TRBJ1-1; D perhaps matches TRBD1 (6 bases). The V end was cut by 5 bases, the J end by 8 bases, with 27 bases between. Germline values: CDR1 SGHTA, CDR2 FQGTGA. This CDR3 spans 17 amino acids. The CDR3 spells CASSQGPSGARGEEAFF. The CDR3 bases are TGTGCCAGCAGCCAAGGCCCTTCGGGGGCTCGAGGGGAAGAAGCTTTCTTT. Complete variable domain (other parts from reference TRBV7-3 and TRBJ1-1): GAGVSQTPSNKVTEKGKYVELRCDPISGHTALYWYRQSLGQGPEFLIYFQGTGAADDSGLPNDRFFAVRPEGSVSTLKIQRTERGDSAVYLCASSQGPSGARGEEAFFGQGTRLTVV.